This T cell receptor beta chain was documented in a study of PD-1 blockade in classical Hodgkin lymphoma. Whole-study results and caveats: Before treatment, TCR diversity in newly diagnosed patients was reportedly lower than in healthy donors. CD4+ TCR diversity, unlike CD8+, climbed significantly by C4D1.

V lost 5 bases and J lost 4; bases outside the gene matches: 18. The length of the CDR3 is 18 residues. Germline V lookup: CDR1 SGHRS, CDR2 YFSETQ. Time point indicated: cycle 4 day 1 (C4D1), after six to seven weeks of nivolumab. Brentuximab vedotin exposure varied, and every patient relapsed after autologous stem cell transplantation. As concerns this clone: Its target is unknown.

The data were produced by immunoSEQ multiplex PCR, yet TCRdb's version contains in-frame clones alone and is incomplete. The table records roughly 50,000 clones, roughly 90% of them present only once. This TCR was recovered from a human donor with classical Hodgkin lymphoma. The input for sequencing was peripheral blood mononuclear cells (PBMCs), taken before the fourth cycle of nivolumab. J is TRBJ2-3 and V is TRBV5-1; 8 nucleotides agree with TRBD2. The chain's CDR3 is CASSWEYRTSLTSDTQYF. Written as DNA, the CDR3 is TGCGCCAGCAGTTGGGAATACAGGACTAGCTTGACCTCAGATACGCAGTATTTT.